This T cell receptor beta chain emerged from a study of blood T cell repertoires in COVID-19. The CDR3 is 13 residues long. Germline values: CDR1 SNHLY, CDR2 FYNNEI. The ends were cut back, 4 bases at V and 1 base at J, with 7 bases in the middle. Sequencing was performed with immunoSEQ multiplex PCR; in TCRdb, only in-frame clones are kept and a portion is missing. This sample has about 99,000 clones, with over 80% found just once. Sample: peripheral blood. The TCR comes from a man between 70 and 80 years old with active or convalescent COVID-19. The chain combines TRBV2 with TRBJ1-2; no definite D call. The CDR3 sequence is CASSVELNYGYTF. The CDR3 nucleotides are TGTGCCAGCAGTGTAGAGCTTAACTATGGCTACACCTTC.